This entry lists 18 T cell receptor beta chains sequenced from one sample in a study of long-term antiretroviral therapy in people with HIV. They ran version v3.0 of the immunoSEQ assay at survey level. The assay was immunoSEQ multiplex PCR, and TCRdb's table has in-frame clones only and misses some. The table lists 9,500 to 15,000 clones, roughly 87% of them singletons. Sample: unsorted PBMCs, taken 8 to 8.5 years after starting antiretroviral therapy. The source of these receptors is a man between 45 and 60 years old with HIV.

This rearrangement joins TRBV7-9 to TRBJ2-6; D may be TRBD1 or TRBD2 (5 bases each). V lost 8 bases, J lost 4 bases, and 9 bases lay in between. The CDR3 runs 13 residues. Per germline, CDR1 SEHNR and CDR2 FQNEAQ (reference sequence). CDR3: CASGGAGANVLTF. The CDR3, as DNA: TGTGCCAGCGGGGGAGCCGGGGCCAACGTCCTGACTTTC.

V is TRBV10-1 and J is TRBJ2-3; 7 nucleotides align to TRBD1. Germline V gene sequence: CDR1 WNHNN, CDR2 SYGVQD (reference sequence). The CDR3 runs 15 residues. The J segment lost 4 bases and the V segment lost 3 bases, leaving 7 bases of the junction unmatched. Written as DNA, the CDR3 is TGCGCCAGCAGTGACGAGACAGGGATCTCAGATACGCAGTATTTT. Translating gives CASSDETGISDTQYF.

The chain is built from TRBV19 and TRBJ2-2, with TRBD1 identical over 7 bases. Germline loops: CDR1 LNHDA, CDR2 SQIVND (reference sequence). The CDR3 is made up of 17 amino acids. Germline trimming cut 3 bases from V and 3 bases from J; bases unmatched to any gene: 10. The CDR3, as DNA: TGTGCCAGTAGTATGATAGGGGGCGAGGAGGACACCGGGGAGCTGTTTTTT. It is translated as CASSMIGGEEDTGELFF.

The V call is TRBV30, the J call TRBJ1-4; D gene unclear. Germline V CDR1 and CDR2: GTSNPN, SVGIG (reference sequence). V lost 7 bases and J 4 bases, leaving 10 bases between the germline ends. The CDR3 extends over 12 amino acids. CDR3 protein: CALKDDNEKLFF. The CDR3 DNA reads TGTGCCTTGAAGGATGATAATGAAAAACTGTTTTTT.

The chain joins TRBV6-1 to TRBJ2-3; 9 bases are a match to TRBD1. Germline-derived CDR1 and CDR2 are MNHNS and SASEGT. The junction had 5 bases not matched to a gene; V was cut back by 3 bases and J by 4 bases. This CDR3 is 15 amino acids long. The CDR3 sequence: CASSEDHRGPDTQYF. DNA of the CDR3: TGTGCCAGCAGTGAGGATCACAGGGGGCCAGATACGCAGTATTTT.

This clone occurred a few times. The chain combines TRBV7-9 with TRBJ1-5; D is undetermined. This CDR3 contains 13 residues. The germline V and J ends were trimmed by 3 bases and 11 bases, with 14 bases remaining between them. CDR1 SEHNR and CDR2 FQNEAQ come from the germline V gene (reference sequence). CDR3 loop: CASSLGTLGAQHF. The CDR3 DNA follows: TGTGCCAGCAGCTTGGGCACGCTTGGGGCCCAGCATTTT.

The chain is built from TRBV6-1 and TRBJ2-5; TRBD1 aligns across 10 bases. The ends lost 7 bases at V and 1 base at J; junction bases unmatched: 6. Germline loops: CDR1 MNHNS, CDR2 SASEGT. This CDR3 comprises 15 residues. The CDR3 DNA is TGTGCCAGCACCGGGACAGGGGCCTTCCAAGAGACCCAGTACTTC. Protein: CASTGTGAFQETQYF.

The sample holds a few counts of this clone. The chain has TRBV4-2 and TRBJ1-2, with D unclear. The ends were cut back, 0 bases at V and 8 bases at J, with 13 bases in the middle. The CDR3 spans 14 residues. Per germline, CDR1 LGHNA and CDR2 YNFKEQ. CDR3 sequence reads: CASSQDGSTKGYTF. The CDR3 bases are TGTGCCAGCAGCCAAGATGGGTCTACTAAAGGCTACACCTTC.

This chain joins TRBV30 and TRBJ2-2; 7 nucleotides line up with TRBD2. CDR3 length: 13 residues. Looked up from germline, CDR1 is GTSNPN and CDR2 is SVGIG (reference sequence). V shed 0 bases, J shed 8 bases, and the junction held 3 bases outside the gene matches. Here the CDR3 DNA reads TGTGCCTGGAGTGTAGGAGCGGGGGGGGAGCTGTTTTTT. Encoded protein: CAWSVGAGGELFF.

This rearrangement joins TRBV4-1 to TRBJ2-7; TRBD1 might be the D (5 bases). Trimming removed 2 bases from V and 1 base from J, with 15 bases in between. Germline lookup yields CDR1 MGHRA and CDR2 YSYEKL. This CDR3 comprises 16 residues. The CDR3 reads CASSQSDNLWSYEQYF. CDR3 DNA: TGCGCCAGCAGCCAATCGGACAATCTGTGGTCCTACGAGCAGTACTTC.

V and J are TRBV5-4 and TRBJ2-5; 8 nucleotides agree with TRBD2. The CDR3 spans 15 residues. Unmatched junction bases numbered 3, after V lost 1 base and J lost 1 base. Germline values: CDR1 SGHNT, CDR2 YYREEE (reference sequence). As DNA, the CDR3 is TGTGCCAGCAGCTTGTCTAGCGGGCGCCAAGAGACCCAGTACTTC. This codes for CASSLSSGRQETQYF.

The gene calls are TRBV21-1 and TRBJ1-2. TRBV21-1 is an annotated pseudogene. The CDR3 extends over 15 amino acids. The CDR3 DNA reads as TGTGCCAGCAGCAAAGAAGGAAGAAGCCTCTATGGCTACACCTTC. Its translation: CASSKEGRSLYGYTF.

In this sample, this clone turned up once. The CDR3 DNA sequence: TGTGCCAGCACTCATCAGGGGGCTGTCGGAACTAATGAAAAACTGTTTTTT. The encoded protein is CASTHQGAVGTNEKLFF. The chain has TRBV7-9 and TRBJ1-4; 8 bases line up with TRBD1. The CDR3 spans 17 residues. Germline V CDR1 and CDR2: SEHNR, FQNEAQ (reference sequence). J gave up 1 base and V 7 bases, and 11 bases lay outside the gene matches.

This chain joins TRBV6-6 and TRBJ2-3; D gene ambiguous. The CDR3 is 16 amino acids. Germline CDR1 is MNHNY and CDR2 is SVGAGI (reference sequence). Trimming cost V 6 bases and J 3 bases, with 19 bases left between them. The CDR3 sequence is CASRSLVLSLTDTQYF. DNA of the CDR3: TGTGCCAGCAGGTCCTTAGTACTCAGCCTAACAGATACGCAGTATTTT.

This clone was found a few times. The gene calls are TRBV7-8 and TRBJ2-7, with D possibly TRBD2 on 6 matching bases. This CDR3 contains 16 residues. The germline CDR1 and CDR2 sequences are SGHVS and FQNEAQ. Trimming pared 4 bases from V and 3 bases from J, leaving 19 bases between. The CDR3 sequence is CASSSRPGGNLYEQYF. The CDR3, as DNA: TGTGCCAGCAGCTCCCGTCCTGGAGGGAATCTCTACGAGCAGTACTTC. Full variable domain (missing parts from reference TRBV7-8 and TRBJ2-7): GAGVSQSPRYKVAKRGQDVALRCDPISGHVSLFWYQQALGQGPEFLTYFQNEAQLDKSGLPSDRFFAERPEGSVSTLKIQRTQQEDSAVYLCASSSRPGGNLYEQYFGPGTRLTVT.

The chain has TRBV27 and TRBJ1-5; 8 bases fit TRBD1. The CDR3 sequence is 15 residues long. Unmatched junction bases numbered 10, after V lost 3 bases and J lost 9 bases. Germline CDR1 reads MNHEY; CDR2 reads SMNVEV (reference sequence). The CDR3 coding sequence is TGTGCCAGCAGTTTGGGTGGACAGGGTCTAACGCCCCAGCATTTT. It translates to CASSLGGQGLTPQHF.

The V gene is TRBV11-1, the J gene TRBJ2-5; D possibly corresponds to TRBD1 (5 bases). Germline-derived CDR1 and CDR2 are SGHAT and FQDESV (reference sequence). V lost 2 bases and J lost 1, with 20 bases in between. This CDR3 contains 18 residues. Written as DNA, the CDR3 is TGTGCCAGCAGCTTAATTTTGGGGCGGAAACTGCTCCAAGAGACCCAGTACTTC. Protein sequence: CASSLILGRKLLQETQYF.

V usage is TRBV27 and J usage is TRBJ2-5, with D possibly being TRBD1 (6 bases). V lost 2 bases and J 5 bases, leaving 9 bases between the germline ends. Germline lookup yields CDR1 MNHEY and CDR2 SMNVEV (reference sequence). The CDR3 runs to 13 residues. The CDR3: CASSLGRGETQYF. CDR3 nucleotides: TGTGCCAGCAGTTTAGGCAGGGGTGAGACCCAGTACTTC.